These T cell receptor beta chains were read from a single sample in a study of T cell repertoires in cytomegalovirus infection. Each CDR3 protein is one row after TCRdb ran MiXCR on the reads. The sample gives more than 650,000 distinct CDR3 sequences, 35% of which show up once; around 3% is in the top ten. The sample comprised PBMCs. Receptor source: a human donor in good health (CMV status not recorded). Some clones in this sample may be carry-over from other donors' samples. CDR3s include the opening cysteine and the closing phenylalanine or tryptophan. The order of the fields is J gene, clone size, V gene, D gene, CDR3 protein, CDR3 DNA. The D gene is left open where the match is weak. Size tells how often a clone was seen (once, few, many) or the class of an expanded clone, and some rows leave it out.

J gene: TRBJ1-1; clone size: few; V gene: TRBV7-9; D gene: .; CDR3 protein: CASATGATEAFF; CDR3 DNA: TGTGCCAGCGCAACGGGGGCCACTGAAGCTTTCTTT
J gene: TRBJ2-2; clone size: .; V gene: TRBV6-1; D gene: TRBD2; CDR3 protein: CASIGSGKTGELFF; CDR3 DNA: TGTGCCAGCATAGGTAGCGGGAAGACCGGGGAGCTGTTTTTT
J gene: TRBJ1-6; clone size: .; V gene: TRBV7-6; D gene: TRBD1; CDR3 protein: CASSFRQGTNSPLHF; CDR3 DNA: TGTGCCAGCAGCTTCAGACAGGGTACTAATTCACCCCTCCACTTT
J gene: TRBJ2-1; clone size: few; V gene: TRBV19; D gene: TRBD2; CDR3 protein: CASSMGKTSGIYNEQFF; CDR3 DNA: TGTGCCAGTAGTATGGGTAAGACTAGCGGGATCTACAATGAGCAGTTCTTC
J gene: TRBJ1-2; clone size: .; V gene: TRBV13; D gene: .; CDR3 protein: CASSLLVQGRNYGYTF; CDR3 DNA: TGTGCCAGCAGCCTTTTGGTGCAGGGGCGCAACTATGGCTACACCTTC
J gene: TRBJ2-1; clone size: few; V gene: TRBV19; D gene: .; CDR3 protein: CASSMGASSYNEQFF; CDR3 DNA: TGTGCCAGTAGTATGGGGGCGAGCTCCTACAATGAGCAGTTCTTC
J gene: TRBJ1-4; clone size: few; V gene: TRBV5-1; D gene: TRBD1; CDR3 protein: CASRTGSNEKLFF; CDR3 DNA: TGCGCCAGTCGGACAGGGAGTAATGAAAAACTGTTTTTT
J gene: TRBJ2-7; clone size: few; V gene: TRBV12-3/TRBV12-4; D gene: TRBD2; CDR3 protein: CASRASGSNHEQYF; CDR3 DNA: TGTGCCAGCAGGGCTAGCGGGAGTAACCACGAGCAGTACTTC
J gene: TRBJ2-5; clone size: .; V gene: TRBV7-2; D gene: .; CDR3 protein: CASSARARQETKYF; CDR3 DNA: TGTGCCAGCAGCGCCCGGGCTCGGCAAGAGACCAAGTACTTC
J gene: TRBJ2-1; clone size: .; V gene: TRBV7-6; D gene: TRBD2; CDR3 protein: CASSLETSGGSYNEHFF; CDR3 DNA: TGTGCCAGCAGCTTAGAAACTAGCGGGGGGTCCTACAATGAGCATTTCTTC
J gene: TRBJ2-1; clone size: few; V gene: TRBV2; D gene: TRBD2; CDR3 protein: CASSASGSYNEQFF; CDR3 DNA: TGTGCCAGCAGTGCTAGCGGCTCCTACAATGAGCAGTTCTTC
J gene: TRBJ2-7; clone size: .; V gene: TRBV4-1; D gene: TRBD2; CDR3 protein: CASSQEAGTSGSYEQYF; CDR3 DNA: TGCGCCAGCAGCCAAGAAGCGGGGACTAGCGGGAGCTACGAGCAGTACTTC
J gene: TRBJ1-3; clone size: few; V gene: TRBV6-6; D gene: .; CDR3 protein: CASRDGTLTSGGNTIYF; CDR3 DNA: TGTGCCAGCAGGGACGGGACACTCACTTCGGGTGGAAACACCATATATTTT
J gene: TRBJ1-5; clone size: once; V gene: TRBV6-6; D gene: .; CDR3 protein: CASSPSPNQPPHF; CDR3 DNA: TGTGCCAGCAGCCCCAGCCCTAATCAGCCCCCGCATTTT
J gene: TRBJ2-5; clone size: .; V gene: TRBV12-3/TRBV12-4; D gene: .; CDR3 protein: CASSSYRVRETQYF; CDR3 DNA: TGTGCCAGCAGCTCCTACAGGGTTCGAGAGACCCAGTACTTC
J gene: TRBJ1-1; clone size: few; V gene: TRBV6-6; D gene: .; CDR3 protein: CASSYQAPNTEAFF; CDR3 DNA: TGTGCCAGCAGTTACCAAGCCCCGAACACTGAAGCTTTCTTT
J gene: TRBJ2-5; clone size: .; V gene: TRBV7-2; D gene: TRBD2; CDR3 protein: CASTRGASGKGETQSF; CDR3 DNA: TGTGCCAGCACCCGCGGAGCTAGCGGGAAGGGAGAGACCCAGTCCTTC
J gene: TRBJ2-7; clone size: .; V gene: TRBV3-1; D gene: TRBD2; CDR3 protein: CASSQLAGKVYEQYF; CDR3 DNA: TGTGCCAGCAGCCAGCTAGCGGGAAAGGTATACGAGCAGTACTTC
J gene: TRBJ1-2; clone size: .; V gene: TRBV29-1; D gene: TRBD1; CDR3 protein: CSVPGQSMAGGYTF; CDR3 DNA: TGCAGCGTTCCGGGACAGTCTATGGCTGGTGGCTACACCTTC
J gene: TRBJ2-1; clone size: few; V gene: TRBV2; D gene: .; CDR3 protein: CASSGFRGNNEQFF; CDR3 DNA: TGTGCCAGCAGTGGATTTAGGGGAAACAATGAGCAGTTCTTC
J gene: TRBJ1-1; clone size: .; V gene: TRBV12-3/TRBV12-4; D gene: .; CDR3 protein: CASSPGEGKAFF; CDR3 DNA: TGTGCCAGCAGCCCAGGGGAGGGAAAAGCTTTCTTT
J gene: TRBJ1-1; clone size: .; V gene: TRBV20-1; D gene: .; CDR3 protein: CSARDILTEAFF; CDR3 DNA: TGCAGTGCTAGAGATATTCTAACTGAAGCTTTCTTT
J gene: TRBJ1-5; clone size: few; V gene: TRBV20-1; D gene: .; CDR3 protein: CSARDRGSNQPQHF; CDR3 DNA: TGCAGTGCTAGAGATCGGGGTAGCAATCAGCCCCAGCATTTT
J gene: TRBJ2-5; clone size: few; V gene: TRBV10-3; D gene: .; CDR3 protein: CAINCGGSGETQYF; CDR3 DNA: TGTGCCATCAATTGTGGGGGCTCGGGGGAGACCCAGTACTTC
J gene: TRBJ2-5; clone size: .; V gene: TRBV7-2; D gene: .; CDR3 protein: CASSWVYQETQYF; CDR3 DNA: TGTGCCAGCAGCTGGGTGTACCAAGAGACCCAGTACTTC
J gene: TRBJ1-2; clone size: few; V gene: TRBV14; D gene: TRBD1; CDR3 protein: CASSRMTGGALYGYTF; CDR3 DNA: TGTGCCAGCAGCCGCATGACAGGGGGCGCGCTCTATGGCTACACCTTC
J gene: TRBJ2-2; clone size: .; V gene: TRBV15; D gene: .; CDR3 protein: CATSIINTGELFF; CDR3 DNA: TGTGCCACCAGCATAATCAACACCGGGGAGCTGTTTTTT
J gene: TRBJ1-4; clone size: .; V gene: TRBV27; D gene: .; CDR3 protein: CASSHLQGFEKLFF; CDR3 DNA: TGTGCCAGCAGTCACTTACAGGGTTTTGAAAAACTGTTTTTT
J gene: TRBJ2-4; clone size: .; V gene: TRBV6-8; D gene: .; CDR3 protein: CASKGGGVVNIQYF; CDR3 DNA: TGTGCCAGCAAAGGAGGGGGGGTGGTAAACATTCAGTACTTC
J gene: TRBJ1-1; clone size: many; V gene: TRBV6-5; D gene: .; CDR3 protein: CASSPAGERGYTEAFF; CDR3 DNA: TGTGCCAGCAGTCCCGCTGGTGAGCGCGGGTACACTGAAGCTTTCTTT
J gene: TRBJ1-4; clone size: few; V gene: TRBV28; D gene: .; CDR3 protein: CASSLTGAYEKLFF; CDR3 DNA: TGTGCCAGCAGTTTGACAGGCGCATATGAAAAACTGTTTTTT
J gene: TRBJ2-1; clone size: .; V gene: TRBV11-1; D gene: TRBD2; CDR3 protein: CASIIRLAGTGKEQFF; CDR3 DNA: TGTGCCAGCATCATCCGACTAGCGGGGACGGGAAAGGAGCAGTTCTTC
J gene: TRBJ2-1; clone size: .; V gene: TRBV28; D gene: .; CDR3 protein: CASSFNMLATNEQLF; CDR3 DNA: TGTGCCAGCAGTTTTAATATGCTAGCCACCAATGAGCAGTTATTC
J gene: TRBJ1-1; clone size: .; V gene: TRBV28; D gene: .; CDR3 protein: CASSQTGRVEAFF; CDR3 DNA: TGTGCCAGCTCCCAGACAGGAAGGGTTGAAGCTTTCTTT
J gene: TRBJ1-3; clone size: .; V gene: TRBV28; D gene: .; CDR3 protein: CASSPSTGNTIYF; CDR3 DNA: TGTGCCAGCAGTCCTTCGACTGGAAACACCATATATTTT
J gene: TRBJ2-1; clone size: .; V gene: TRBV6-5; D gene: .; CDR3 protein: CASSEAGNSFYNEQFF; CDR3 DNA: TGTGCCAGCAGTGAAGCCGGCAATTCCTTCTACAATGAGCAGTTCTTC
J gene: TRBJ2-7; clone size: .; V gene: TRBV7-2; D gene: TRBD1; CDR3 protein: CASSLRTGANYEQYF; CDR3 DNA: TGTGCCAGCAGCTTAAGAACAGGGGCTAACTACGAGCAGTACTTC
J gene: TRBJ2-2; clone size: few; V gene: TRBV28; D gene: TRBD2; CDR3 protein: CASSAPGLAGGTNTGELFF; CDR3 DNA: TGTGCCAGCAGTGCCCCGGGACTAGCGGGGGGGACGAACACCGGGGAGCTGTTTTTT
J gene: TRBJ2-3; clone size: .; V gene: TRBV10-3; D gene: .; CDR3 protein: CAISWGSFSTDTQYF; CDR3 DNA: TGTGCCATCAGTTGGGGGTCCTTTAGCACAGATACGCAGTATTTT
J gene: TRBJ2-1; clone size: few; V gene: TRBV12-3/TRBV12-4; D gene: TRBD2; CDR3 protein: CASSPSSGSEQFF; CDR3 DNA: TGTGCCAGCAGTCCGTCTAGCGGGTCTGAGCAGTTCTTC
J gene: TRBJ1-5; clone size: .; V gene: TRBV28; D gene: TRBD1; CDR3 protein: CASSTEGARQPQHF; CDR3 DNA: TGTGCCAGCAGTACCGAGGGGGCGAGGCAGCCCCAGCATTTT
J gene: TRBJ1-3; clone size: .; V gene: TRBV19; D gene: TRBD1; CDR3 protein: CASSVSSSRGPGNTIYF; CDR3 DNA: TGTGCCAGTAGTGTGTCCTCCTCCAGGGGGCCTGGAAACACCATATATTTT
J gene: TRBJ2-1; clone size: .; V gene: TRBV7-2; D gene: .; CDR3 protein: CASSFRVVRGGEEQFF; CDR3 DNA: TGTGCCAGCAGCTTCCGGGTCGTTAGGGGAGGTGAAGAGCAGTTCTTC
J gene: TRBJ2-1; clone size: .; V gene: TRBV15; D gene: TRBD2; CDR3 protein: CATSRRETSGRAWGEQFF; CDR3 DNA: TGTGCCACCAGCAGGCGGGAAACTAGCGGGAGGGCCTGGGGTGAGCAGTTCTTC
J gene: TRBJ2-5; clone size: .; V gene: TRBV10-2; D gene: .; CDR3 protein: CASSEGTTETQYF; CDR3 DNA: TGCGCCAGCAGTGAAGGCACGACGGAGACCCAGTACTTC
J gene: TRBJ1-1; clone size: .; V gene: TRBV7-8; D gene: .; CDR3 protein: CASSLNRDGREAFF; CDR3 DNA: TGTGCCAGCAGCTTAAATAGGGACGGCAGAGAAGCTTTCTTT
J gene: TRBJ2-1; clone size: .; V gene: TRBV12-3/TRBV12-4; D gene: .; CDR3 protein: CASSLKGDEQFF; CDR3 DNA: TGTGCCAGCAGTTTAAAGGGGGATGAGCAGTTCTTC
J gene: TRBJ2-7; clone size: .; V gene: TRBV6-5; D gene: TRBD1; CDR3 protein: CASSFGQEHYEQYF; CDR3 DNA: TGTGCCAGCAGTTTCGGACAGGAACACTACGAGCAGTACTTC
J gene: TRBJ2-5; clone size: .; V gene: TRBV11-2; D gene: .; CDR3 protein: CASSSGRGSQETQYF; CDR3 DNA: TGTGCCAGCAGCTCAGGTCGGGGGAGTCAGGAGACCCAGTACTTC
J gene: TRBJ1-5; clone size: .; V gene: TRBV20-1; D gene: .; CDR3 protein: CSAFSQGNQPQHF; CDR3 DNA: TGCAGTGCTTTTTCTCAGGGAAATCAGCCCCAGCATTTT
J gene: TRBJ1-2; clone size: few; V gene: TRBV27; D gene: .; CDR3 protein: CASKPHYARDGYTF; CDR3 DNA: TGTGCCAGCAAGCCGCATTATGCCAGAGATGGCTACACCTTC